The 30 T cell receptor beta chains given below trace back to one sample, sequenced in a study of naive and memory T cell subsets. The beta constant-region primer was an equimolar mix of two oligonucleotides covering TRBC1 and TRBC2. Four rounds of PCR amplified the ligated cDNA using nested alpha and beta constant-region primers plus SP2. One entry per CDR3 protein results from TCRdb running MiXCR on the UMI-ligation and nested PCR reads. The sample consists of over 100,000 distinct CDR3 sequences, 36% of them appearing once. Sequenced input: central memory CD4+ T cells from blood. The receptors shown here come from a human donor in good health.

In its sample, this clonotype was seen a few times. V gene TRBV7-9 combines with J gene TRBJ2-1; no clear D. V was shortened by 0 bases and J by 3 bases, with 15 bases between the two germline ends. The CDR3 spans 17 residues. Germline V gives CDR1 SEHNR, CDR2 FQNEAQ (reference sequence). The CDR3, as DNA: TGTGCCAGCAGCTTAGCGCGTTCGGGCGAAATCTACAATGAGCAGTTCTTC. Amino acid sequence: CASSLARSGEIYNEQFF.

This clonotype has only a few counts. CDR3 DNA: TGCGCCAGCAGCCAGGCCGACAGGGGAGCAGATACGCAGTATTTT. Translated, it gives CASSQADRGADTQYF. The chain uses TRBV4-3 and TRBJ2-3; TRBD1 aligns across 8 bases. The CDR3 is 15 residues long. Trimming at V came to 3 bases and at J to 4 bases, leaving 6 bases not matched to a gene. CDR1 is LGHNA and CDR2 is YSLEER in the germline V gene.

The chain has TRBV4-3 and TRBJ2-1, with a weak D call TRBD1 (6 bases). V lost 1 base to trimming and J lost 5 bases, with 15 bases between them. The length of the CDR3 is 16 residues. The germline CDR1 and CDR2 sequences are LGHNA and YSLEER. The CDR3 nucleotides are TGCGCCAGCAGCCAAGTAACAGGGAATTGGAACAATGAGCAGTTCTTC. Amino acid sequence: CASSQVTGNWNNEQFF.

This clonotype occurred a few times. The chain employs TRBV6-6 and TRBJ2-7; no clear D gene. The germline CDR1 and CDR2 sequences are MNHNY and SVGAGI (reference sequence). V was pared by 6 bases and J by 6 bases, with 21 bases between. The CDR3 has 15 amino acids. Here the CDR3 reads CASSDLAASTIEQYF. CDR3 DNA: TGTGCCAGCAGCGACCTGGCGGCATCGACGATCGAGCAGTACTTC.

This clonotype was observed a few times. This chain uses TRBV13 with TRBJ2-3, with D possibly matching TRBD1 (6 bases). CDR1 is PRHDT, CDR2 FYEKMQ, per germline (reference sequence). The CDR3 covers 20 residues. Trimming pared 4 bases from V and 2 bases from J, leaving 28 bases between. The DNA of the CDR3 is TGTGCCAGCAGCTCATATAGCCGATCTAGGGGGAAGTCGTCCACAGATACGCAGTATTTT. Translation: CASSSYSRSRGKSSTDTQYF.

This clonotype was counted once. J is TRBJ2-7 and V is TRBV18; D call uncertain. CDR3 size: 12 residues. V was pared by 2 bases and J by 5 bases, with 7 bases between. Germline CDR1 KGHSH, CDR2 LQKENI. CDR3 residues: CASSPEGNEQYF. In nucleotides, the CDR3 is TGTGCCAGCTCACCAGAAGGGAACGAGCAGTACTTC.

CDR3 in amino acids: CSVGGGAFTEQFF. The DNA for the CDR3 is TGCAGCGTTGGAGGTGGCGCGTTTACTGAGCAGTTCTTC. The gene calls are TRBV29-1 and TRBJ2-1; D is ambiguous. V lost 4 bases, J lost 9 bases, and 16 bases lay in between. The CDR3 sequence is 13 residues long. CDR1 SQVTM and CDR2 ANQGSEA come from the germline V gene.

This chain uses TRBV6-2 or TRBV6-3 with TRBJ2-1; TRBD1 matches at 8 bases. V dropped 6 bases and J dropped 8; count of bases not matched to a gene: 3. The germline V gene has CDR1 MNHEY and CDR2 SVGEGT. The CDR3 contains 12 residues. For the CDR3, the DNA is TGTGCCAGCAGACCAGGGGGCGATGAGCAGTTCTTC. Amino acid sequence: CASRPGGDEQFF.

Only a few counts were recorded for this clonotype. The V and J genes are TRBV7-2 and TRBJ1-5; TRBD1 matches at 11 bases. Germline assignment: CDR1 SGHTA and CDR2 FQGNSA. This CDR3 region has 17 residues. Trimming cost V 5 bases and J 5 bases; bases outside gene matches: 11. This CDR3 is CASSQLGGTGGDQPQHF. The CDR3 nucleotides are TGTGCCAGCAGCCAATTAGGAGGGACAGGGGGAGATCAGCCCCAGCATTTT.

The chain is built from TRBV5-1 and TRBJ2-7; 8 positions match TRBD2. The CDR3 sequence is 14 residues long. Trimming took 4 bases from V and 3 from J; bases not matched to a gene: 6. Germline lookup yields CDR1 SGHRS and CDR2 YFSETQ. CDR3 DNA: TGCGCCAGCAGCCGTGGCGGGGGGCTCTACGAGCAGTACTTC. It translates to CASSRGGGLYEQYF.

This clonotype has a handful of counts. The rearrangement joins TRBV20-1 to TRBJ2-7; 8 nucleotides line up with TRBD2. The germline gives CDR1 DFQATT, CDR2 SNEGSKA (reference sequence). V trimming: 1 base; J trimming: 2 bases; junction bases outside the gene matches: 7. The CDR3 covers 15 residues. Here the CDR3 reads CSARVPAGDAYEQYF. The CDR3 DNA reads as TGCAGTGCTAGAGTTCCAGCGGGAGACGCCTACGAGCAGTACTTC.

V usage is TRBV18 and J usage is TRBJ2-5; D not certain. Germline V gene data show CDR1 as KGHSH and CDR2 as LQKENI. Trimming took 4 bases from V and 1 from J, leaving 4 bases between them. This CDR3 contains 12 residues. The CDR3 bases are TGTGCCAGCTCACAAGGCCAAGAGACCCAGTACTTC. Its protein product is CASSQGQETQYF.

This clonotype was seen only a few times. The chain employs TRBV2 and TRBJ2-3; no firm D call. V was pared by 3 bases and J by 1 base, with 11 bases between. Germline V gene data show CDR1 as SNHLY and CDR2 as FYNNEI. The CDR3 runs 15 residues. The CDR3 DNA sequence: TGTGCCAGCAGTGATCGGTCGGTCCGCACAGATACGCAGTATTTT. The encoded protein is CASSDRSVRTDTQYF. Variable domain in full (rest from reference TRBV2 and TRBJ2-3): EPEVTQTPSHQVTQMGQEVILRCVPISNHLYFYWYRQILGQKVEFLVSFYNNEISEKSEIFDDQFSVERPDGSNFTLKIRSTKLEDSAMYFCASSDRSVRTDTQYFGPGTRLTVL.

This clonotype was counted once. This chain connects TRBV5-6 to TRBJ2-1; 7 nucleotides line up with TRBD2. J lost 6 bases, V lost 1 base, and 13 bases had no gene match. Germline values: CDR1 SGHDT, CDR2 YYEEEE. CDR3 length: 17 amino acids. CDR3 loop: CASSLWTSGRARNEQFF. The CDR3 nucleotides are TGTGCCAGCAGCTTGTGGACTAGTGGGAGGGCCCGCAATGAGCAGTTCTTC.

This chain links TRBV7-3 with TRBJ2-2, with 9 bases matching TRBD1. There are 15 residues in the CDR3. J lost 5 bases, V lost 5 bases, and 6 bases had no gene match. Looked up from germline, CDR1 is SGHTA and CDR2 is FQGTGA. CDR3 nucleotide sequence: TGTGCCAGCAGCCACGGACAGGGGAGGACCGGGGAGCTGTTTTTT. Protein: CASSHGQGRTGELFF.

The rearrangement uses TRBV29-1 and TRBJ2-6; D is uncertain. Trimming left V 1 base short and J 0 bases short, with 7 bases between. Germline CDR1 reads SQVTM; CDR2 reads ANQGSEA. This CDR3 is 15 amino acids long. CDR3 DNA sequence: TGCAGCGTTGAAGGACGGACCTCTGGGGCCAACGTCCTGACTTTC. Its translation: CSVEGRTSGANVLTF. Based on the CDR3 plus reference TRBV29-1 and TRBJ2-6, the full variable domain is SAVISQKPSRDICQRGTSLTIQCQVDSQVTMMFWYRQQPGQSLTLIATANQGSEATYESGFVIDKFPISRPNLTFSTLTVSNMSPEDSSIYLCSVEGRTSGANVLTFGAGSRLTVL.

This clonotype was seen more than once but under ten times. The chain couples TRBV27 to TRBJ2-3; TRBD1 aligns across 8 bases. CDR3 length equals 15 residues. V lost 5 bases to trimming and J lost 8 bases; unmatched junction nucleotides: 12. Germline-derived CDR1 and CDR2 are MNHEY and SMNVEV (reference sequence). CDR3 region: CASSEKDRVIGTQYF. As DNA, the CDR3 is TGTGCCAGCAGTGAGAAGGACAGGGTCATCGGTACGCAGTATTTT.

The genes are TRBV2 and TRBJ2-3, with TRBD2 identical over 10 bases. V shed 7 bases, J shed 10 bases, and the junction held 8 bases outside the gene matches. Germline CDR1 reads SNHLY; CDR2 reads FYNNEI. The length of the CDR3 is 13 residues. The CDR3 sequence: CASTGTSETSQYF. The CDR3 region has the DNA TGTGCCAGCACCGGGACTAGCGAGACATCGCAGTATTTT.

The genes are TRBV5-1 and TRBJ1-2; D is unclear. Germline V gene sequence: CDR1 SGHRS, CDR2 YFSETQ. Trimming left V 0 bases short and J 8 bases short, with 11 bases between. The CDR3 loop spans 13 amino acids. The CDR3 loop is CASSLGYPPGYTF. The CDR3 coding sequence is TGCGCCAGCAGCTTGGGTTACCCGCCCGGCTACACCTTC.

The rearrangement joins TRBV28 to TRBJ2-3; TRBD2 matches at 7 bases. Germline CDR1 MDHEN, CDR2 SYDVKM. The V and J ends lost 11 bases and 5 bases, in that order; junction bases with no gene match: 7. The CDR3 spans 12 residues. CDR3 in amino acids: CAAWDYRDTQYF. The CDR3 nucleotides are TGTGCCGCCTGGGACTACAGAGATACGCAGTATTTT.

The rearrangement links TRBV10-3 to TRBJ2-7, with D perhaps matching TRBD2 (5 bases). Deletions cut 10 bases from V and 0 bases from J, with 19 bases between. The CDR3 contains 15 residues. In germline, CDR1 is ENHRY, CDR2 SYGVKD. The CDR3 is CATSPGESFSYEQYF. DNA for the CDR3: TGTGCCACCTCACCCGGGGAGTCCTTCTCCTACGAGCAGTACTTC.

In its sample, this clonotype was seen a few times. The rearrangement uses TRBV7-9 and TRBJ2-5; 9 positions match TRBD2. The germline gives CDR1 SEHNR, CDR2 FQNEAQ (reference sequence). With V trimmed by 5 bases and J by 5 bases, 15 bases remained unmatched. CDR3 length: 17 amino acids. CDR3: CASSPGTTASGVETQYF. As DNA, the CDR3 is TGTGCCAGCAGCCCCGGGACTACCGCTAGCGGGGTGGAGACCCAGTACTTC.

The chain carries TRBV28 and TRBJ2-7; D is ambiguous. The CDR3 is 14 residues long. The V gene lost 4 bases and the J gene lost 1 base, with 11 bases spanning the gap. Germline V gives CDR1 MDHEN, CDR2 SYDVKM. The CDR3: CASSYLLKSYEQYF. Written as DNA, the CDR3 is TGTGCCAGCAGTTACCTCCTTAAATCCTACGAGCAGTACTTC.

This clonotype was recorded once. The gene calls are TRBV15 and TRBJ1-3; TRBD1 aligns across 7 bases. This CDR3 region has 16 residues. Germline-derived CDR1 and CDR2 are LNHNV and YYDKDF (reference sequence). The junction had 8 bases not matched to a gene; V was cut back by 3 bases and J by 3 bases. The CDR3: CATSSGPGTVGNTIYF. The CDR3 DNA sequence: TGTGCCACCAGCAGCGGACCCGGGACAGTTGGAAACACCATATATTTT.

This clonotype has more than one count but fewer than ten. This chain connects TRBV30 to TRBJ2-1, with TRBD1 as a possible D gene (7 bases). The CDR3 loop spans 15 amino acids. The V gene lost 5 bases and the J gene lost 5 bases, with 19 bases spanning the gap. Germline V gene lookup returns CDR1 GTSNPN and CDR2 SVGIG (reference sequence). The CDR3 nucleotides are TGTGCCTGGGACTACTACGGCAGGGGGGACAATGAGCAGTTCTTC. It codes for CAWDYYGRGDNEQFF.

This clonotype was observed a handful of times. The rearrangement uses TRBV7-8 and TRBJ1-5; 8 positions agree with TRBD1. Germline CDR1 reads SGHVS; CDR2 reads FQNEAQ. J lost 3 bases, V lost 6 bases, and 7 bases had no gene match. CDR3 length equals 15 residues. CDR3 sequence (DNA): TGTGCCAGCAGTCAGCCGGGACAGGTCAATCAGCCCCAGCATTTT. Protein product: CASSQPGQVNQPQHF.

The gene calls are TRBV20-1 and TRBJ2-1, with TRBD2 matching over 9 bases. Germline values: CDR1 DFQATT, CDR2 SNEGSKA (reference sequence). The CDR3 is 15 residues long. The V and J ends lost 6 bases and 4 bases, in that order; junction bases with no gene match: 10. CDR3 sequence reads: CSARGAGGLYNEQFF. The CDR3 nucleotides are TGCAGTGCCCGTGGAGCGGGAGGCCTGTACAATGAGCAGTTCTTC.

This chain joins TRBV4-2 and TRBJ2-7; 12 nucleotides align to TRBD1. V shed 5 bases, J shed 5 bases, and the junction held 10 bases outside the gene matches. There are 16 residues in the CDR3. Germline assignment: CDR1 LGHNA and CDR2 YNFKEQ. The CDR3 is CASSKRGGTGGHEQYF. CDR3 DNA: TGTGCCAGCAGCAAAAGGGGCGGGACAGGGGGCCACGAGCAGTACTTC.

This chain connects TRBV18 to TRBJ1-4; 7 positions match TRBD1. CDR1 is KGHSH, CDR2 LQKENI, per germline. This CDR3 contains 15 residues. The junction had 9 bases not matched to a gene; V was cut back by 3 bases and J by 8 bases. The CDR3 nucleotides are TGTGCCAGCTCACCGTATACAGGGGTAGGGGAAAAACTGTTTTTT. It translates to CASSPYTGVGEKLFF.

The J gene is TRBJ2-1, the V gene TRBV15; tentative D call: TRBD2 (7 bases). CDR3 length: 16 amino acids. Between the trimmed V and J ends, which lost 1 base and 1 base, there was a span of 11 bases. Germline-derived CDR1 and CDR2 are LNHNV and YYDKDF (reference sequence). The chain's CDR3 is CATSRAAGASYNEQFF. Written as DNA, the CDR3 is TGTGCCACCAGCAGAGCTGCGGGGGCGTCCTACAATGAGCAGTTCTTC. The full variable domain, with the rest looked up from reference TRBV15 and TRBJ2-1, is DAMVIQNPRYQVTQFGKPVTLSCSQTLNHNVMYWYQQKSSQAPKLLFHYYDKDFNNEADTPDNFQSRRPNTSFCFLDIRSPGLGDTAMYLCATSRAAGASYNEQFFGPGTRLTVL.